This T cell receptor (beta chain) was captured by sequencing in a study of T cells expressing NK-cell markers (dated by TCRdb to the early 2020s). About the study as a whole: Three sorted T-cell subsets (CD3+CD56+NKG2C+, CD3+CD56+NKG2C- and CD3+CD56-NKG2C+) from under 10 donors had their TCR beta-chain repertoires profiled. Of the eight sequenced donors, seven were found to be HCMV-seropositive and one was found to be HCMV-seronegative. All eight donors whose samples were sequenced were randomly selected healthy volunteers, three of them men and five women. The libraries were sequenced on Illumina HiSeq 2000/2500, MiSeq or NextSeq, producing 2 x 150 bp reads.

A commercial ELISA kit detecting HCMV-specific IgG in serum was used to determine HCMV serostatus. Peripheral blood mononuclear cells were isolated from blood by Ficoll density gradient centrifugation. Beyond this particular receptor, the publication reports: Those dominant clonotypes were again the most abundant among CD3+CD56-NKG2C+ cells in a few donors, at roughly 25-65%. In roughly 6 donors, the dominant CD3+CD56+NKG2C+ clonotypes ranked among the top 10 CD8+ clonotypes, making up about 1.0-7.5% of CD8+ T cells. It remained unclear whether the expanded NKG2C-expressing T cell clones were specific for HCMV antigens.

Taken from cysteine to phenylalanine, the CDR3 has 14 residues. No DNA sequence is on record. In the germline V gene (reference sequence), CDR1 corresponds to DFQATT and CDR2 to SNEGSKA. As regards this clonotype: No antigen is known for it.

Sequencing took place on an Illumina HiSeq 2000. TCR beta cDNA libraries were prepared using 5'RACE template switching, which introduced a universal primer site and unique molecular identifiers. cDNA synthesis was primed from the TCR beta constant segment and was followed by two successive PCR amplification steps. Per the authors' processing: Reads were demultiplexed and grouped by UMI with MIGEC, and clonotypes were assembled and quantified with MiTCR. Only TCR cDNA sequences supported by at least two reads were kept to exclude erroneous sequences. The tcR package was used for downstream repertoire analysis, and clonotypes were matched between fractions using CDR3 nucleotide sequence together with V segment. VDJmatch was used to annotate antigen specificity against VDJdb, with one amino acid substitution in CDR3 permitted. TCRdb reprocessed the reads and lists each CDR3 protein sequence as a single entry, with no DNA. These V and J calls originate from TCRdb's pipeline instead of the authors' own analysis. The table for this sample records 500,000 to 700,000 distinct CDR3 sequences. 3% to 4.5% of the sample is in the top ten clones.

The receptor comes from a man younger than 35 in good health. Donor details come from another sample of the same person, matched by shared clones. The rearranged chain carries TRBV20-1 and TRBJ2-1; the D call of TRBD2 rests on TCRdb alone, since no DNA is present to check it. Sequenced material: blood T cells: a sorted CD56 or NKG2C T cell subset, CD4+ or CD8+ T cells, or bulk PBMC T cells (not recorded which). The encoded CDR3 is CSASPGLAGGEQFF.